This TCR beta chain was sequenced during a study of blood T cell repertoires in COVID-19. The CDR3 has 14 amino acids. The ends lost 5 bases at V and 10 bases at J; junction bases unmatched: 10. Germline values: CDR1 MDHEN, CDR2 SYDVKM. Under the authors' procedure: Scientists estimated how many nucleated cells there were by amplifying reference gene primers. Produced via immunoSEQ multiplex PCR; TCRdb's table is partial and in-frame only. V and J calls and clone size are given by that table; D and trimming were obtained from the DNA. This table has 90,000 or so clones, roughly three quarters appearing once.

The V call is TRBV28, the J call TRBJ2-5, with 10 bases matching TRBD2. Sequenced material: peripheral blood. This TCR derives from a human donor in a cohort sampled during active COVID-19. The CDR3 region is CASSTSGVSGIQYF. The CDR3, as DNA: TGTGCCAGCAGTACTAGCGGGGTTTCGGGGATCCAGTACTTC. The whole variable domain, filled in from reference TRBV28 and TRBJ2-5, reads DVKVTQSSRYLVKRTGEKVFLECVQDMDHENMFWYRQDPGLGLRLIYFSYDVKMKEKGDIPEGYSVSREKKERFSLILESASTNQTSMYLCASSTSGVSGIQYFGPGTRLLVL.